This T cell receptor beta chain came from a study of HIV-infected patients and healthy controls. TCRdb ran MiXCR on the 5' RACE reads and lists one entry per CDR3 protein. The table records roughly 18,000 distinct CDR3 sequences, about 15% of them present only once. V dropped 2 bases and J dropped 6 bases, with 11 bases sitting between them. Germline assignment: CDR1 GTSNPN and CDR2 SVGIG (reference sequence). The CDR3 runs to 13 residues. The material sequenced was CD8+ T cells from blood. This clonotype was obtained from a human donor in good health. The gene calls are TRBV30 and TRBJ1-5; possible D gene TRBD1, 6 bases. CDR3 DNA sequence: TGTGCCTGGAGTATGGGGGCGGGTCAGCCCCAGCATTTT. It is translated as CAWSMGAGQPQHF.